What follows is one T cell receptor beta chain and its context. The sample comes from a study of CD8 T cell repertoires and HIV-1 epitope variants. Study at large: Separate wells received one of Twenty-five Gag or Nef variant peptides. 1M T cells were kept uncultured as a baseline.

With 5 bases clipped from V and 0 bases from J, the junction kept 9 bases outside the gene matches. From germline, CDR1 is SGHVS and CDR2 FQNEAQ. The CDR3 spans 17 residues. Only in-frame clones appear in the TCRdb table, and some are missing; sequencing was by immunoSEQ multiplex PCR. The sample yields approximately 90,000 clones, roughly four fifths seen once. The receptor comes from a male donor with HIV. Sequences were obtained from uncultured baseline CD8+ T cells from peripheral blood mononuclear cells (PBMCs). The chain carries TRBV7-8 and TRBJ1-1, with TRBD1 identical over 10 bases. Written as DNA, the CDR3 is TGTGCCAGCAGCCTTGGGACAGGGGAATTAGTGAACACTGAAGCTTTCTTT. Translated, it gives CASSLGTGELVNTEAFF.